This is a list of T cell receptor beta chains from one sample in a study of beta chain features in type 1 diabetes. Repertoires were generated with immunoSEQ multiplex PCR, while TCRdb's copy carries only in-frame clones and drops some. The sample lists roughly 300,000 clones, under 8.5% occurring once. What was sequenced was central memory CD4+ T cells from blood. The receptors come from a young woman in good health. Each CDR3 is given with its conserved first and last residue. Each record gives: J gene, V gene, clone size, D gene, CDR3 protein, CDR3 DNA. The D gene is left open where the match is weak. Clone size is shown for a subset of rows, as once, few, many or a class of expanded clone.

J: TRBJ2-3; V: TRBV28; size: .; D: TRBD2; CDR3: CASSLLQGLAGDTQYF; DNA: TGTGCCAGCAGTTTATTGCAAGGACTAGCGGGAGATACGCAGTATTTT
J: TRBJ1-2; V: TRBV2; size: many; D: .; CDR3: CASTGHDGYTF; DNA: TGTGCCAGCACGGGGCATGATGGCTACACCTTC
J: TRBJ2-1; V: TRBV28; size: few; D: TRBD2; CDR3: CASSSDDSGSRRQRFF; DNA: TGTGCCAGCAGTTCGGATGATAGCGGGAGTCGCCGCCAAAGGTTCTTC
J: TRBJ1-2; V: TRBV7-2; size: .; D: TRBD1; CDR3: CASSYTTGGSVGYTF; DNA: TGTGCCAGCAGCTATACGACAGGGGGCTCGGTTGGCTACACCTTC
J: TRBJ2-1; V: TRBV9; size: few; D: .; CDR3: CASSPGAIGENEQFF; DNA: TGTGCCAGCAGTCCCGGGGCCATTGGGGAGAATGAGCAGTTCTTC
J: TRBJ2-1; V: TRBV9; size: .; D: .; CDR3: CASSVEYSGTQFF; DNA: TGTGCCAGCAGCGTAGAGTATTCAGGGACTCAGTTCTTC
J: TRBJ1-1; V: TRBV25-1; size: .; D: .; CDR3: CASSGDQSTEAFF; DNA: TGTGCCAGCAGTGGGGACCAGAGCACTGAAGCTTTCTTT
J: TRBJ1-5; V: TRBV18; size: .; D: .; CDR3: CASSPPNSGHGQPQHF; DNA: TGTGCCAGCTCACCCCCGAACAGCGGGCATGGGCAGCCCCAGCATTTT
J: TRBJ2-7; V: TRBV28; size: few; D: TRBD1; CDR3: CASRPGQDNYEQYF; DNA: TGTGCCAGCAGACCGGGACAGGACAACTACGAGCAGTACTTC
J: TRBJ2-1; V: TRBV11-2; size: .; D: .; CDR3: CASTIGQASYNEQFF; DNA: TGTGCCAGCACCATCGGTCAGGCCTCCTACAATGAGCAGTTCTTC
J: TRBJ2-5; V: TRBV10-3; size: many; D: TRBD1; CDR3: CAISRQGVQETQYF; DNA: TGTGCCATCAGCCGACAGGGGGTCCAAGAGACCCAGTACTTC
J: TRBJ2-5; V: TRBV18; size: many; D: TRBD1; CDR3: CASSRDRQETQYF; DNA: TGTGCCAGCTCACGGGACAGACAAGAGACCCAGTACTTC
J: TRBJ2-1; V: TRBV6-5; size: few; D: TRBD2; CDR3: CASSTSRGQFF; DNA: TGTGCCAGTTCGACTAGCCGGGGGCAGTTCTTC
J: TRBJ2-3; V: TRBV4-1; size: few; D: .; CDR3: CASSQEQSDTQYF; DNA: TGCGCCAGCAGCCAAGAACAGTCCGATACGCAGTATTTT
J: TRBJ2-3; V: TRBV6-6; size: few; D: .; CDR3: CASSRETTDTQYF; DNA: TGTGCCAGCAGTCGCGAAACCACAGATACGCAGTATTTT
J: TRBJ1-1; V: TRBV6-6; size: few; D: TRBD1; CDR3: CASRAGQGSTEAFF; DNA: TGTGCCAGCAGGGCGGGACAGGGGTCCACTGAAGCTTTCTTT
J: TRBJ2-1; V: TRBV5-1; size: many; D: TRBD1; CDR3: CASSSGTELYNEQFF; DNA: TGCGCCAGCAGCTCAGGGACAGAACTGTACAATGAGCAGTTCTTC
J: TRBJ2-7; V: TRBV7-2; size: .; D: .; CDR3: CASSPRLPQQYF; DNA: TGTGCCAGCAGCCCCCGACTCCCCCAGCAGTACTTC
J: TRBJ1-5; V: TRBV5-5; size: .; D: TRBD1; CDR3: CASSLLQGARDQPQHF; DNA: TGTGCCAGCAGCTTGTTGCAGGGGGCGCGGGATCAGCCCCAGCATTTT
J: TRBJ2-7; V: TRBV19; size: many; D: .; CDR3: CASSIAARGYEQYF; DNA: TGTGCCAGTAGTATAGCGGCTAGAGGCTACGAGCAGTACTTC
J: TRBJ1-2; V: TRBV2; size: few; D: .; CDR3: CASSEGMVWGLYTF; DNA: TGTGCCAGCAGTGAAGGCATGGTGTGGGGTCTCTACACCTTC
J: TRBJ2-1; V: TRBV11-2; size: many; D: .; CDR3: CASSFGTTNEQFF; DNA: TGTGCCAGCAGCTTCGGGACCACCAATGAGCAGTTCTTC
J: TRBJ1-2; V: TRBV18; size: .; D: .; CDR3: CASSSDQGLRGYTF; DNA: TGTGCCAGCTCATCGGACCAGGGTTTGCGTGGCTACACCTTC
J: TRBJ2-5; V: TRBV6-5; size: few; D: .; CDR3: CASSYLRTQYF; DNA: TGTGCCAGCAGTTACCTCCGGACCCAGTACTTC
J: TRBJ2-1; V: TRBV15; size: .; D: TRBD2; CDR3: CATSGRLANEQFF; DNA: TGTGCCACCAGCGGTCGACTAGCGAATGAGCAGTTCTTC
J: TRBJ1-3; V: TRBV6-5; size: .; D: .; CDR3: CASSSQGNTIYF; DNA: TGTGCCAGCAGTTCACAGGGAAACACCATATATTTT
J: TRBJ1-5; V: TRBV7-8; size: .; D: TRBD1; CDR3: CASSSDRGNQPQHF; DNA: TGTGCCAGCAGCTCTGACAGGGGCAATCAGCCCCAGCATTTT
J: TRBJ1-1; V: TRBV5-1; size: .; D: .; CDR3: CASSPQGLSTEAFF; DNA: TGCGCCAGCAGTCCACAGGGTCTGAGCACTGAAGCTTTCTTT
J: TRBJ1-4; V: TRBV7-8; size: few; D: .; CDR3: CASGQQGGDEKLFF; DNA: TGTGCCAGCGGACAACAGGGCGGGGATGAAAAACTGTTTTTT
J: TRBJ2-2; V: TRBV28; size: few; D: TRBD2; CDR3: CASTGTRKTGELFF; DNA: TGTGCCAGCACCGGGACTAGAAAGACCGGGGAGCTGTTTTTT
J: TRBJ1-1; V: TRBV5-5; size: .; D: .; CDR3: CASRYHGTLNTEAFF; DNA: TGTGCCAGCAGATATCATGGGACATTGAACACTGAAGCTTTCTTT
J: TRBJ1-2; V: TRBV7-6; size: .; D: TRBD1; CDR3: CASSYGTDSNGYTF; DNA: TGTGCCAGCAGCTACGGGACAGACTCAAATGGCTACACCTTC
J: TRBJ2-6; V: TRBV7-9; size: .; D: .; CDR3: CASTLSRTSGANVLTF; DNA: TGTGCCAGCACCCTTAGCAGGACCTCTGGGGCCAACGTCCTGACTTTC
J: TRBJ1-1; V: TRBV7-8; size: few; D: .; CDR3: CASTLTANTEAFF; DNA: TGTGCCAGCACCCTTACGGCGAACACTGAAGCTTTCTTT
J: TRBJ1-2; V: TRBV5-6; size: .; D: .; CDR3: CASRPVSASNYGYTF; DNA: TGTGCCAGCAGGCCCGTTTCGGCATCTAACTATGGCTACACCTTC
J: TRBJ1-1; V: TRBV6-5; size: few; D: .; CDR3: CASRRGQKNTEAFF; DNA: TGTGCCAGCAGACGCGGACAGAAGAACACTGAAGCTTTCTTT
J: TRBJ2-5; V: TRBV10-3; size: many; D: TRBD2; CDR3: CAISDFGTSGTQETQYF; DNA: TGTGCCATCAGTGACTTTGGGACTAGCGGAACGCAAGAGACCCAGTACTTC
J: TRBJ2-3; V: TRBV6-5; size: few; D: TRBD1; CDR3: CASSSDRGGFDTQYF; DNA: TGTGCCAGCTCCTCGGACAGGGGTGGGTTTGATACGCAGTATTTT
J: TRBJ2-1; V: TRBV27; size: many; D: TRBD2; CDR3: CASSSHQTSPNEQFF; DNA: TGTGCCAGCAGTTCCCACCAGACTAGCCCCAATGAGCAGTTCTTC
J: TRBJ2-1; V: TRBV19; size: few; D: TRBD2; CDR3: CASRPLGSGNNEQFF; DNA: TGTGCCAGTAGACCCCTCGGTAGCGGGAACAATGAGCAGTTCTTC
J: TRBJ2-3; V: TRBV19; size: few; D: TRBD1; CDR3: CASTGTGTTDTQYF; DNA: TGTGCCAGTACTGGGACAGGTACCACAGATACGCAGTATTTT
J: TRBJ2-7; V: TRBV10-3; size: few; D: .; CDR3: CAVLQGPSYEQYF; DNA: TGTGCCGTACTTCAGGGGCCTTCCTACGAGCAGTACTTC
J: TRBJ2-6; V: TRBV28; size: few; D: TRBD1; CDR3: CASSLPGGSGANVLTF; DNA: TGTGCCAGCAGTTTACCAGGGGGCTCTGGGGCCAACGTCCTGACTTTC
J: TRBJ2-6; V: TRBV29-1; size: many; D: .; CDR3: CSVLATGANVLTF; DNA: TGCAGCGTTCTAGCTACTGGGGCCAACGTCCTGACTTTC
J: TRBJ2-7; V: TRBV18; size: many; D: .; CDR3: CASSPTTGSYEQYF; DNA: TGTGCCAGCTCACCAACGACAGGCTCCTACGAGCAGTACTTC
J: TRBJ2-7; V: TRBV7-2; size: few; D: .; CDR3: CASSLLLADYEQYF; DNA: TGTGCCAGCAGCTTACTTTTAGCGGACTACGAGCAGTACTTC